This T cell receptor (beta chain) emerged from a study of resident and recirculating memory T cells in vitiligo. Study-level information: The samples were homogenized without cell sorting before genomic DNA extraction.

The CDR3 is 15 amino acids. In germline, CDR1 is MNHEY, CDR2 SMNVEV (reference sequence). J lost 5 bases, V lost 6 bases, and 8 bases had no gene match. Assay: immunoSEQ multiplex PCR; the TCRdb copy retains only in-frame clones and omits some. The table has around 70,000 clones, roughly nine tenths seen once. The sample comprised blood. The V and J genes are TRBV27 and TRBJ2-1; 9 bases are a match to TRBD2. This receptor was obtained from a male donor with vitiligo. CDR3 in DNA: TGTGCCAGCAGCTCTTTGGCTAGCGGGGACAATGAGCAGTTCTTC. This sequence encodes CASSSLASGDNEQFF.